This T cell receptor (beta chain) was recovered during a study of Tregs in tolerant kidney transplant recipients. Study conclusions and caveats: Some patients' samples used different primers over time, so nucleotide sequences weren't comparable. Antigen-driven expansion was suggested because donor-specific Tregs expanded more than all Tregs in tolerant patients. Activated donor B cell expansion appeared to reveal the most relevant donor-specific TCRbeta repertoire.

CD4+CD25+CD127- Tregs, CD4+CD25- non-Tregs, CD4 and CD8 cells were sorted. Germline V gives CDR1 SNHLY, CDR2 FYNNEI. The CDR3 is 13 amino acids. The ends were cut back, 4 bases at V and 2 bases at J, with 7 bases in the middle. Concerning this clone itself: Its antigen is unidentified.

Here immunoSEQ multiplex PCR was the method, and the copy in TCRdb shows in-frame clones only, minus some. The sample lists about 69,000 clones, 85% to 90% seen once, with about 0.37% in the top ten. This specimen was CD4+ T cells from blood, taken before the transplant. The rearrangement joins TRBV2 to TRBJ2-3; D gene unclear. This clonotype was sampled from a human donor who received a combined kidney and bone marrow transplant. The CDR3, as DNA: TGTGCCAGCAGTGGAGAGGCCACAGATACGCAGTATTTT. It encodes CASSGEATDTQYF.